The 29 T cell receptor beta chains in this list originate from one sample, sequenced in a study of identical twins. TCRdb fed the 5' RACE reads into MiXCR, producing one record per CDR3 protein. The sample consists of fewer than 450,000 distinct CDR3 sequences, approximately 8.8% of them appearing once. The sequenced sample was naive T cells sorted from blood. Receptor source: a woman aged 45-60 years in good health.

V usage is TRBV6-5 and J usage is TRBJ2-7; 9 bases agree with TRBD2. Germline loops: CDR1 MNHEY, CDR2 SVGAGI. Trimming removed 4 bases from V and 3 bases from J; junction bases left unmatched: 10. CDR3 size: 16 residues. The CDR3 region has the DNA TGTGCCAGCAGTTCCGGTACTAGCGGGTTGCTCTACGAGCAGTACTTC. Encoded protein: CASSSGTSGLLYEQYF.

The chain uses TRBV9 and TRBJ2-7, with TRBD2 matching over 9 bases. V lost 2 bases, J lost 7 bases, and 7 bases stayed unmatched. Per germline, CDR1 SGDLS and CDR2 YYNGEE. CDR3 length: 14 residues. This CDR3 reads CASSVLSGSREQYF. As DNA, the CDR3 is TGTGCCAGCAGCGTCCTTAGCGGGAGTAGAGAGCAGTACTTC.

This sequence joins TRBV5-1 and TRBJ2-3, with D perhaps matching TRBD2 (7 bases). Trimming took off 3 bases at V and 0 bases at J, with 14 bases between the two ends. The CDR3 is made up of 16 amino acids. Germline CDR1 reads SGHRS; CDR2 reads YFSETQ. The DNA for the CDR3 is TGCGCCAGCAGCTGGGAGGGACAAACGAGCACAGATACGCAGTATTTT. Translated: CASSWEGQTSTDTQYF.

The CDR3 is CASHGSHTDTQYF. CDR3 bases: TGTGCCAGTCACGGGTCCCACACAGATACGCAGTATTTT. The gene calls are TRBV19 and TRBJ2-3; D uncertain. V lost 8 bases and J 2 bases, leaving 11 bases between the germline ends. The CDR3 totals 13 residues. Germline V gene data show CDR1 as LNHDA and CDR2 as SQIVND (reference sequence).

In its sample, this clonotype was seen a few times. The chain is built from TRBV20-1 and TRBJ2-5; 7 bases map to TRBD1. V lost 4 bases and J lost 5; bases outside the gene matches: 7. The CDR3 sequence is 13 residues long. The V gene's germline CDR1 is DFQATT and CDR2 SNEGSKA (reference sequence). CDR3 in amino acids: CSANRGHWETQYF. The CDR3 coding sequence is TGCAGTGCTAACAGGGGCCACTGGGAGACCCAGTACTTC.

The V call is TRBV24-1, the J call TRBJ1-1; 7 nucleotides line up with TRBD1. J lost 6 bases, V lost 7 bases, and 13 bases had no gene match. Germline CDR1 reads KGHDR; CDR2 reads SFDVKD. The CDR3 has 15 amino acids. CDR3 sequence: CATRDEEGGKAEAFF. In DNA form, the CDR3 reads TGTGCCACCAGGGACGAAGAAGGGGGCAAGGCTGAAGCTTTCTTT.

This clonotype was counted between two and nine times. This chain links TRBV29-1 with TRBJ2-5; 7 positions match TRBD1. The CDR3 consists of 13 residues. Germline assignment: CDR1 SQVTM and CDR2 ANQGSEA. Unmatched junction bases numbered 6, after V lost 4 bases and J lost 4 bases. The CDR3 DNA follows: TGCAGCGTTGCCAGACAGGGTGGAGAGACCCAGTACTTC. Its translation is CSVARQGGETQYF.

This clonotype showed up just a few times. The genes are TRBV7-2 and TRBJ2-3; 8 bases agree with TRBD2. Germline CDR1 SGHTA, CDR2 FQGNSA. This CDR3 contains 14 residues. The ends lost 5 bases at V and 5 bases at J; junction bases unmatched: 6. CDR3 DNA: TGTGCCAGCAGCGCGAGCGGGAGTAAAGATACGCAGTATTTT. Translating it yields CASSASGSKDTQYF. Filled out from reference TRBV7-2 and TRBJ2-3, the complete variable domain reads GAGVSQSPSNKVTEKGKDVELRCDPISGHTALYWYRQSLGQGLEFLIYFQGNSAPDKSGLPSDRFSAERTGGSVSTLTIQRTQQEDSAVYLCASSASGSKDTQYFGPGTRLTVL.

The rearrangement joins TRBV5-1 to TRBJ2-1; D is undetermined. The ends were cut back, 2 bases at V and 2 bases at J, with 8 bases in the middle. Germline V gene sequence: CDR1 SGHRS, CDR2 YFSETQ. This CDR3 region has 14 residues. CDR3 bases: TGCGCCAGCAGCTTTAGGACCACCTACAATGAGCAGTTCTTC. Translating it yields CASSFRTTYNEQFF.

The CDR3 coding sequence is TGTGCCAGCTGGGGGGTTAGGTTCGAGCAGTACTTC. Amino acids: CASWGVRFEQYF. The chain recombines TRBV27 with TRBJ2-7; D perhaps matches TRBD2 (6 bases). With 8 bases removed from V and 6 bases from J, the gap between germline ends came to 14 bases. Germline CDR1 reads MNHEY; CDR2 reads SMNVEV (reference sequence). The CDR3 contains 12 residues.

This clonotype came up many times. The chain has TRBV11-2 and TRBJ2-1, with D perhaps TRBD2 (5 bases). The V and J ends lost 3 bases and 7 bases respectively, with 16 bases between them. The germline V gene encodes CDR1 SGHAT and CDR2 FQNNGV. The length of the CDR3 is 15 residues. CDR3 bases: TGTGCCAGCAGCTTCCGGTTGTCCACTAGTAATGAGCAGTTCTTC. Protein product: CASSFRLSTSNEQFF.

This clonotype was seen a few times. The chain is built from TRBV20-1 and TRBJ2-3, with a tentative D call TRBD2 (5 bases). Looked up from germline, CDR1 is DFQATT and CDR2 is SNEGSKA (reference sequence). With 0 bases removed from V and 3 bases from J, the gap between germline ends came to 19 bases. The CDR3 sequence is 17 residues long. CDR3 residues: CSARDLYVLRRTDTQYF. The CDR3 DNA reads as TGCAGTGCTAGAGATCTCTATGTTTTGCGGAGGACAGATACGCAGTATTTT.

This clonotype was counted ten times or more. CDR3 sequence: CASSDNTGKLFF. The DNA of the CDR3 is TGTGCCAGCAGCGATAATACAGGAAAACTGTTTTTT. The chain uses TRBV11-2 and TRBJ1-4; TRBD1 might be the D (5 bases). CDR1 is SGHAT and CDR2 is FQNNGV in the germline V gene. V lost 5 bases, J lost 10 bases, and 11 bases lay in between. This CDR3 spans 12 amino acids.

The chain links TRBV24-1 to TRBJ2-5, with 10 bases that match TRBD1. Losses at the gene ends were 1 base for V and 3 bases for J; bases not matched to a gene: 4. The CDR3 has 16 amino acids. CDR1 is KGHDR and CDR2 is SFDVKD in the germline V gene. The CDR3 protein is CATSDFAGTGEETQYF. CDR3 bases: TGTGCCACCAGTGATTTCGCCGGGACAGGGGAAGAGACCCAGTACTTC.

The genes are TRBV3-1 and TRBJ2-7; 10 nucleotides line up with TRBD2. The V gene end was trimmed by 1 base and the J gene end by 3 bases; junction bases not matched to a gene: 3. Per germline, CDR1 LGHDT and CDR2 YNNKEL (reference sequence). The CDR3 runs 15 residues. CDR3 bases: TGTGCCAGCAGCCAAGGGACTAGCGGAGACTACGAGCAGTACTTC. It translates to CASSQGTSGDYEQYF.

The J gene is TRBJ2-1, the V gene TRBV2; D not certain. V shed 7 bases and J shed 10 bases, with 17 bases lying between them. Germline-derived CDR1 and CDR2 are SNHLY and FYNNEI. The CDR3 consists of 13 residues. Here the CDR3 reads CASTRTDQREQFF. Written as DNA, the CDR3 is TGTGCCAGCACCCGGACGGACCAGAGGGAGCAGTTCTTC. Full variable domain (missing parts from reference TRBV2 and TRBJ2-1): EPEVTQTPSHQVTQMGQEVILRCVPISNHLYFYWYRQILGQKVEFLVSFYNNEISEKSEIFDDQFSVERPDGSNFTLKIRSTKLEDSAMYFCASTRTDQREQFFGPGTRLTVL.

The J gene is TRBJ1-1, the V gene TRBV4-1, with D possibly matching TRBD1 (5 bases). The CDR3 contains 14 residues. The germline V and J ends were trimmed by 7 bases and 4 bases, with 16 bases remaining between them. The germline V gene has CDR1 MGHRA and CDR2 YSYEKL. The CDR3 region is CASKGAGIGTEAFF. The CDR3 DNA follows: TGCGCCAGCAAAGGGGCAGGGATAGGCACTGAAGCTTTCTTT.

V is TRBV27 and J is TRBJ2-3; TRBD1 matches at 10 bases. Germline trimming cut 5 bases from V and 5 bases from J; bases unmatched to any gene: 10. Germline CDR1 and CDR2: MNHEY and SMNVEV (reference sequence). CDR3 length: 16 amino acids. Here the CDR3 reads CASSPPGGQGIDTQYF. CDR3 nucleotide sequence: TGTGCCAGCAGTCCTCCTGGGGGACAGGGGATAGATACGCAGTATTTT.

This clonotype was recorded many times. This chain uses TRBV14 with TRBJ1-2; D is unresolved. Looked up from germline, CDR1 is SGHDN and CDR2 is FVKESK. This CDR3 is built from 13 residues. V was clipped by 0 bases and J by 4 bases, with 6 bases between them. The DNA of the CDR3 is TGTGCCAGCAGCCAAGAGCAGTCCTATGGCTACACCTTC. Translated: CASSQEQSYGYTF.

This clonotype was seen a handful of times. The CDR3 sequence is CSPSFSETQYF. In DNA, the CDR3 is TGCAGCCCCAGTTTTTCGGAGACCCAGTACTTC. The chain combines TRBV29-1 with TRBJ2-5; D remains ambiguous. V lost 8 bases and J lost 5, with 12 bases in between. Germline V gene sequence: CDR1 SQVTM, CDR2 ANQGSEA. This CDR3 has 11 residues.

The table lists this clonotype with a few counts. The rearrangement joins TRBV4-1 to TRBJ1-1; D is perhaps TRBD1 (5 bases). Germline assignment: CDR1 MGHRA and CDR2 YSYEKL. This CDR3 spans 16 amino acids. Trimming stripped 0 bases from V and 1 base from J, with 12 bases between. CDR3 nucleotides: TGCGCCAGCAGCCAAGAAAGGGGCAGGAGGAACACTGAAGCTTTCTTT. It yields the protein CASSQERGRRNTEAFF.

The table lists this clonotype with many counts. The rearrangement links TRBV12-3 or TRBV12-4 to TRBJ1-1; a weak D match, TRBD1 (5 bases). V was pared by 3 bases and J by 7 bases, with 9 bases between. This CDR3 is 12 amino acids long. The CDR3 coding sequence is TGTGCCAGCAGTTTTAGACAGTTTGAAGCTTTCTTT. Protein: CASSFRQFEAFF.

This clonotype came up a few times. V gene TRBV7-2 combines with J gene TRBJ1-5, with D perhaps TRBD1 (6 bases). Germline V gives CDR1 SGHTA, CDR2 FQGNSA. V was cut by 2 bases and J by 1 base, with 9 bases left in between. The CDR3 is 15 amino acids. For the CDR3, the DNA is TGTGCCAGCAGCTTAACAGGGAGCAGCAATCAGCCCCAGCATTTT. It translates to CASSLTGSSNQPQHF.

This clonotype is a singleton in its sample. A junction boundary mismatches the germline segment, possibly from a read error. This chain links TRBV5-1 with TRBJ1-4; perhaps TRBD1 as D (6 bases). The germline gives CDR1 SGHRS, CDR2 YFSETQ. The CDR3 sequence is 16 residues long. CDR3 sequence reads: CASSLRGALTNEKQFF. CDR3 bases: TGCGCCAGCAGCTTAAGGGGGGCGCTTACTAATGAAAAACAGTTTTTT. Combining the CDR3 with reference TRBV5-1 and TRBJ1-4 gives the whole variable domain KAGVTQTPRYLIKTRGQQVTLSCSPISGHRSVSWYQQTPGQGLQFLFEYFSETQRNKGNFPGRFSGRQFSNSRSEMNVSTLELGDSALYLCASSLRGALTNEKQFFGSGTQLSVL.

This clonotype was observed at least ten times. The rearrangement links TRBV7-3 to TRBJ2-1; TRBD1 might be the D (5 bases). CDR1 SGHTA and CDR2 FQGTGA come from the germline V gene. Between the trimmed V and J ends, which lost 1 base and 2 bases, there was a span of 18 bases. This CDR3 region has 18 residues. The CDR3 region is CASSLKGLSGLAYNEQFF. The CDR3 DNA follows: TGTGCCAGCAGCTTAAAGGGTTTGTCAGGGCTGGCCTACAATGAGCAGTTCTTC.

This clonotype was detected only a few times. The V and J genes are TRBV5-1 and TRBJ2-3; D might be TRBD1 (6 bases). V lost 5 bases, J lost 0 bases, and 13 bases lay in between. Germline V gene lookup returns CDR1 SGHRS and CDR2 YFSETQ. The CDR3 is 15 residues long. The DNA of the CDR3 is TGCGCCAGCAGTCCCGGACAGCCTAGCACAGATACGCAGTATTTT. Its protein is CASSPGQPSTDTQYF.

This clonotype was recorded a few times. This chain links TRBV2 with TRBJ2-5; D gene uncertain. The CDR3 totals 10 residues. Trimming pared 4 bases from V and 12 bases from J, leaving 9 bases between. Germline values: CDR1 SNHLY, CDR2 FYNNEI. The CDR3 DNA reads as TGTGCCAGCAGTGCGGTACCCAAGTACTTC. It is translated as CASSAVPKYF.

The chain couples TRBV5-1 to TRBJ2-1, with 11 bases matching TRBD2. This CDR3 is built from 14 residues. Trimming cost V 1 base and J 8 bases; bases outside gene matches: 2. Germline CDR1 is SGHRS and CDR2 is YFSETQ. Here the CDR3 reads CASSLLLAGDEQFF. The CDR3 coding sequence is TGCGCCAGCAGCTTGTTACTAGCGGGGGATGAGCAGTTCTTC.

V and J are TRBV4-2 and TRBJ2-1; tentatively, D is TRBD2 (5 bases). Deletions cut 1 base from V and 0 bases from J, with 10 bases between. This CDR3 is 16 amino acids long. Germline V gene sequence: CDR1 LGHNA, CDR2 YNFKEQ. The CDR3 DNA sequence: TGTGCCAGCAGCCAAGCGATGAGCGGCTCCTACAATGAGCAGTTCTTC. It is translated as CASSQAMSGSYNEQFF.